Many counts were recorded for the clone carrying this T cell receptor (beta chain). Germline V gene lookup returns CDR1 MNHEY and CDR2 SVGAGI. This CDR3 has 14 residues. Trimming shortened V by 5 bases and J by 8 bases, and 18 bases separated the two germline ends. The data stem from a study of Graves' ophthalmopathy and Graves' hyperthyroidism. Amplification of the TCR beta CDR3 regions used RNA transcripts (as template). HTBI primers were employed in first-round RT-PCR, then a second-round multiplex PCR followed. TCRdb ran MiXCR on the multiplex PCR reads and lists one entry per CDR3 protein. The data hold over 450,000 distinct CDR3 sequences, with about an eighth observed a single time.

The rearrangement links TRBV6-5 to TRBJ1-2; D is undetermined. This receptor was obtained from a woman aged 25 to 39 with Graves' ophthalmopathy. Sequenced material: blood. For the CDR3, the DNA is TGTGCCAGCAGTCCACAACATTTGACACAAGGCTACACCTTC. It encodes CASSPQHLTQGYTF.